The 25 T cell receptor beta chains below all came from one sample that was sequenced in a study of glioma-infiltrating T cells. The iRepertoire nested amplicon-rescue multiplex PCR amplified TCR alpha and beta CDR3s from RNA. TCRdb itself ran the multiplex PCR reads through MiXCR, one entry per CDR3 protein. Altogether under 150,000 distinct CDR3 sequences are present, approximately 26% being singletons, with the ten largest covering approximately 26%. Sequenced input: glioma tissue, nonneoplastic brain tissue, or PBMCs (not recorded which). These receptors all stem from a human donor with low-grade glioma or glioblastoma, undergoing nonglioma brain surgery, or in good health (not recorded which).

J is TRBJ1-1 and V is TRBV7-9; the D is unclear. CDR1 SEHNR and CDR2 FQNEAQ come from the germline V gene (reference sequence). The V end was cut by 5 bases, the J end by 3 bases, with 10 bases between. This CDR3 comprises 13 residues. Here the CDR3 reads CASSLLSYTEAFF. In nucleotides, the CDR3 is TGTGCCAGCAGCCTGCTCAGCTACACTGAAGCTTTCTTT.

This clonotype was seen a handful of times. V gene TRBV24-1 combines with J gene TRBJ1-2; D is unresolved. Germline CDR1 and CDR2: KGHDR and SFDVKD. Trimming removed 1 base from V and 2 bases from J, with 7 bases in between. The CDR3 totals 14 residues. The CDR3 sequence: CATSDFSVNYGYTF. The DNA of the CDR3 is TGTGCCACCAGTGATTTCAGCGTCAACTATGGCTACACCTTC.

The V and J genes are TRBV7-3 and TRBJ2-1; either TRBD1 or TRBD2 may supply D (6 bases each). Deletions cut 6 bases from V and 5 bases from J, with 11 bases between. There are 13 residues in the CDR3. In germline, CDR1 is SGHTA, CDR2 FQGTGA. In DNA, the CDR3 is TGTGCCAGCAGTCGAGGGGGGAACAATGAGCAGTTCTTC. It specifies CASSRGGNNEQFF.

The chain joins TRBV7-8 to TRBJ2-5; a weak D match, TRBD2 (6 bases). The germline CDR1 and CDR2 sequences are SGHVS and FQNEAQ. The CDR3 has 16 amino acids. Trimming took 4 bases from V and 8 from J, leaving 23 bases between them. The DNA for the CDR3 is TGTGCCAGCAGCTCACCTGTTAGCGGCCCCCGGGGAACCCAGTACTTC. Translating it yields CASSSPVSGPRGTQYF.

The chain has TRBV20-1 and TRBJ2-2; the D gene is possibly TRBD2 (7 bases). Trimming removed 6 bases at V and 1 base at J, with 12 bases between. The CDR3 runs 14 residues. Germline lookup yields CDR1 DFQATT and CDR2 SNEGSKA (reference sequence). CDR3 sequence reads: CSAPRGGNTGELFF. CDR3 in DNA: TGCAGTGCCCCGAGGGGGGGGAACACCGGGGAGCTGTTTTTT.

This clonotype was seen just once. A much larger clone is a single base away; this may be a read error. CDR3 region: CASSQDGQENRPQHF. In nucleotides, the CDR3 is TGCGCCAGCAGCCAAGATGGACAGGAGAATCGGCCCCAGCATTTT. V and J are TRBV4-1 and TRBJ1-5; TRBD1 agrees at 7 bases. The CDR3 covers 15 residues. Germline V lookup: CDR1 MGHRA, CDR2 YSYEKL.

About this clonotype: This may come from a read error, since a much larger clone is one base off. The V gene is TRBV20-1, the J gene TRBJ2-3; 8 bases map to TRBD2. Germline CDR1 and CDR2: DFQATT and SNEGSKA (reference sequence). The CDR3 loop spans 14 amino acids. V trimming: 7 bases; J trimming: 5 bases; junction bases outside the gene matches: 11. For the CDR3, the DNA is TGCAGTGTCCTACCAGCGGGGGAGATAGATACGCAGTATTTT. Its protein is CSVLPAGEIDTQYF.

This clonotype has a count of ten or more. This chain connects TRBV14 to TRBJ2-1, with D perhaps assigned TRBD1 or TRBD2 (5 bases each). The CDR3 is 14 amino acids. Germline V gene data show CDR1 as SGHDN and CDR2 as FVKESK. Deletions cut 4 bases from V and 2 bases from J, with 9 bases between. The CDR3 protein is CASSRGVPYNEQFF. The CDR3 bases are TGTGCCAGCAGCCGAGGGGTCCCCTACAATGAGCAGTTCTTC.

The sample holds many counts of this clonotype. The V gene is TRBV6-1, the J gene TRBJ2-7; possibly TRBD2 for D (6 bases). This CDR3 is 13 amino acids long. The germline gives CDR1 MNHNS, CDR2 SASEGT. V was cut by 6 bases and J by 7 bases, with 16 bases left in between. The CDR3 bases are TGTGCCAGCAGCTCATGGACTACACCTGAGCAGTACGTC. Translated, it gives CASSSWTTPEQYV.

The V and J genes are TRBV20-1 and TRBJ2-2; D is possibly TRBD1 or TRBD2 (6 bases each). From germline, CDR1 is DFQATT and CDR2 SNEGSKA (reference sequence). This CDR3 region has 13 residues. With 4 bases removed from V and 9 bases from J, the gap between germline ends came to 15 bases. The CDR3 is CSATRGGHWELFF. CDR3 coding DNA: TGCAGTGCTACCCGAGGGGGGCACTGGGAGCTGTTTTTT.

The rearrangement uses TRBV4-1 and TRBJ1-5; D gene uncertain. Germline V lookup: CDR1 MGHRA, CDR2 YSYEKL. This CDR3 contains 18 residues. The ends were cut back, 3 bases at V and 0 bases at J, with 18 bases in the middle. The CDR3 DNA reads as TGCGCCAGCAGCCACCATGGACCGGGGAAGGATAGCAATCAGCCCCAGCATTTT. Translation gives CASSHHGPGKDSNQPQHF.

The CDR3 sequence is CASSLPRAPDTQYF. Written as DNA, the CDR3 is TGTGCCAGCAGCTTGCCCAGGGCCCCAGATACGCAGTATTTT. The rearrangement links TRBV7-2 to TRBJ2-3, with a possible D match to TRBD1 (5 bases). This CDR3 region has 14 residues. CDR1 SGHTA and CDR2 FQGNSA come from the germline V gene. The V end was cut by 3 bases, the J end by 4 bases, with 11 bases between.

At least ten counts were recorded for this clonotype. The V gene is TRBV6-1, the J gene TRBJ2-3, with D possibly TRBD1 on 6 matching bases. Germline lookup yields CDR1 MNHNS and CDR2 SASEGT. The CDR3 contains 14 residues. V was trimmed by 8 bases and J by 3 bases, leaving 15 bases between them. The DNA for the CDR3 is TGTGCCAGCCTTCACGGGACACCTACAGATACGCAGTATTTT. Protein product: CASLHGTPTDTQYF.

The V call is TRBV7-2, the J call TRBJ1-5; D ambiguous. The CDR3 loop spans 12 amino acids. V lost 1 base and J 11 bases, leaving 9 bases between the germline ends. Germline loops: CDR1 SGHTA, CDR2 FQGNSA. CDR3 in amino acids: CASSLVGVAQHF. The DNA for the CDR3 is TGTGCCAGCAGCTTAGTCGGTGTTGCCCAGCATTTT.

The chain employs TRBV28 and TRBJ1-2, with 7 bases fitting TRBD1. V shed 6 bases, J shed 4 bases, and the junction held 14 bases outside the gene matches. The CDR3 loop spans 16 amino acids. Germline V gives CDR1 MDHEN, CDR2 SYDVKM. The CDR3 bases are TGTGCCAGCAGCTATGAATCCGGGACAGTGTTCTATGGCTACACCTTC. This gives the protein CASSYESGTVFYGYTF.

Remarks on this clonotype: Just one base apart from a much larger clone, this may be a read error. This chain uses TRBV6-5 with TRBJ2-3; 11 positions match TRBD1. Germline CDR1 MNHEY, CDR2 SVGAGI. The length of the CDR3 is 15 residues. CDR3 DNA sequence: TGTGCCATCAGTTATGGTGGGACAGGGGGAGATACGCAGTATTTT. It yields the protein CAISYGGTGGDTQYF.

This clonotype was found many times. The genes are TRBV4-1 and TRBJ1-5; weak D call: TRBD1 (5 bases). This CDR3 is built from 13 residues. Germline lookup yields CDR1 MGHRA and CDR2 YSYEKL. Trimming stripped 1 base from V and 4 bases from J, with 5 bases between. This CDR3 reads CASSQAGNQPQHF. The CDR3 DNA sequence: TGCGCCAGCAGCCAAGCAGGGAATCAGCCCCAGCATTTT.

V is TRBV24-1 and J is TRBJ1-2; D perhaps matches TRBD1 (5 bases). V lost 9 bases, J lost 7 bases, and 20 bases lay in between. Germline V CDR1 and CDR2: KGHDR, SFDVKD. The CDR3 consists of 14 residues. CDR3: CATGEGEGAVGYTF. The CDR3 bases are TGTGCCACCGGAGAAGGGGAAGGGGCAGTTGGCTACACCTTC.

In its sample, this clonotype was seen a few times. This sequence joins TRBV6-4 and TRBJ1-1; the D gene is possibly TRBD1 (5 bases). This CDR3 comprises 13 residues. Trimming cost V 4 bases and J 8 bases, with 14 bases left between them. In germline, CDR1 is MRHNA, CDR2 SNTAGT. CDR3 nucleotides: TGTGCCAGCAGTGTGACCGGGACTTCGGAAGCTTTCTTT. As protein: CASSVTGTSEAFF.

This clonotype appeared many times. The chain combines TRBV7-3 with TRBJ2-2, with D possibly being TRBD2 (6 bases). Trimming took off 0 bases at V and 0 bases at J, with 8 bases between the two ends. The CDR3 runs to 16 residues. Germline V lookup: CDR1 SGHTA, CDR2 FQGTGA. CDR3 DNA sequence: TGTGCCAGCAGCTTAACGGGGACTCCGAACACCGGGGAGCTGTTTTTT. It specifies CASSLTGTPNTGELFF.

This chain links TRBV19 with TRBJ1-2; 11 bases align to TRBD1. The germline CDR1 and CDR2 sequences are LNHDA and SQIVND (reference sequence). The CDR3 runs to 13 residues. V gave up 4 bases and J gave up 7 bases; unmatched junction bases: 2. CDR3 residues: CASSTGTGGGYTF. CDR3 bases: TGTGCCAGTAGTACCGGGACAGGGGGTGGCTACACCTTC.

J is TRBJ2-7 and V is TRBV5-1; possibly TRBD1 or TRBD2 for D (6 bases each). From germline, CDR1 is SGHRS and CDR2 YFSETQ. V was trimmed by 4 bases and J by 2 bases, leaving 13 bases between them. The CDR3 is 14 residues long. The CDR3: CASSPGDTPYEQYV. The CDR3 nucleotides are TGCGCCAGCAGCCCGGGGGACACCCCCTACGAGCAGTACGTC.

The chain has TRBV29-1 and TRBJ2-2; tentatively, D is TRBD1 (5 bases). Deletions cut 0 bases from V and 1 base from J, with 9 bases between. The CDR3 runs 15 residues. Germline CDR1 reads SQVTM; CDR2 reads ANQGSEA. This CDR3 reads CSVEESDRNTGELFF. The CDR3 DNA is TGCAGCGTTGAAGAGAGCGACAGGAACACCGGGGAGCTGTTTTTT.

At least ten counts were recorded for this clonotype. The V and J genes are TRBV6-1 and TRBJ2-3, with 7 bases identical to TRBD2. Germline V CDR1 and CDR2: MNHNS, SASEGT. With 6 bases clipped from V and 4 bases from J, the junction kept 7 bases outside the gene matches. The CDR3 totals 14 residues. The CDR3 coding sequence is TGTGCCAGCAGGTTAGGACTAGGGTCAGATACGCAGTATTTT. Its translation is CASRLGLGSDTQYF.

V usage is TRBV28 and J usage is TRBJ2-7; unclear D gene. The CDR3 sequence is 12 residues long. V gave up 8 bases and J gave up 5 bases, with 13 bases separating them. Germline CDR1 and CDR2: MDHEN and SYDVKM. CDR3 amino acids: CASSTPGHEQYV. DNA of the CDR3: TGTGCCAGCTCCACCCCAGGCCACGAGCAGTACGTC.